The 9 T cell receptor beta chains reported below all come from one sample, sequenced in a study of control samples from healthy donors and cancer patients. Libraries were prepared by immunoSEQ multiplex PCR; TCRdb keeps only in-frame clonotypes and omits some of them. The data contain some 150,000 clones, 85% to 95% of them singletons. Sequenced sample: blood. Receptors were obtained from a man aged 35 to 55 in good health.

The chain links TRBV5-1 to TRBJ1-1, with D maybe TRBD1 (6 bases). The CDR3 totals 13 residues. The germline V and J ends were trimmed by 1 base and 4 bases, with 8 bases remaining between them. CDR1 and CDR2 (germline): SGHRS, YFSETQ. CDR3 sequence: CASSLQGTTEAFF. CDR3 DNA: TGCGCCAGCAGCTTGCAGGGGACCACTGAAGCTTTCTTT. The whole variable domain, remainder taken from reference TRBV5-1 and TRBJ1-1, is KAGVTQTPRYLIKTRGQQVTLSCSPISGHRSVSWYQQTPGQGLQFLFEYFSETQRNKGNFPGRFSGRQFSNSRSEMNVSTLELGDSALYLCASSLQGTTEAFFGQGTRLTVV.

The gene calls are TRBV27 and TRBJ2-7; D is possibly TRBD1 or TRBD2 (5 bases each). Trimming stripped 5 bases from V and 5 bases from J, with 13 bases between. The CDR3 is 13 residues long. Germline V gene lookup returns CDR1 MNHEY and CDR2 SMNVEV (reference sequence). CDR3 protein: CASSPGRWNEQYF. CDR3 bases: TGTGCCAGCAGTCCGGGACGGTGGAACGAGCAGTACTTC.

V is TRBV19 and J is TRBJ2-1; 9 nucleotides line up with TRBD1. Germline values: CDR1 LNHDA, CDR2 SQIVND (reference sequence). Germline trimming cut 3 bases from V and 5 bases from J; bases unmatched to any gene: 2. The CDR3 is made up of 14 amino acids. CDR3 nucleotide sequence: TGTGCCAGTAGTATTTGGACAGGGGACAATGAGCAGTTCTTC. This translates into CASSIWTGDNEQFF. Together with reference TRBV19 and TRBJ2-1, the CDR3 gives the full variable domain: DGGITQSPKYLFRKEGQNVTLSCEQNLNHDAMYWYRQDPGQGLRLIYYSQIVNDFQKGDIAEGYSVSREKKESFPLTVTSAQKNPTAFYLCASSIWTGDNEQFFGPGTRLTVL.

The V gene is TRBV19, the J gene TRBJ1-4; no definite D call. V gave up 6 bases and J gave up 5 bases, with 13 bases separating them. The germline V gene has CDR1 LNHDA and CDR2 SQIVND (reference sequence). This CDR3 has 14 residues. The CDR3 bases are TGTGCCAGTAGGCCCGGGATGGGGAATGAAAAACTGTTTTTT. It encodes CASRPGMGNEKLFF.

The chain uses TRBV4-1 and TRBJ2-7; D gene ambiguous. The germline gives CDR1 MGHRA, CDR2 YSYEKL. V was pared by 1 base and J by 3 bases, with 10 bases between. The CDR3 length is 14 residues. Here the CDR3 DNA reads TGCGCCAGCAGCCAAGTTCTTCGCGGCTACGAGCAGTACTTC. This sequence encodes CASSQVLRGYEQYF.

In DNA, the CDR3 is TGTGCCAGTAGTATAGGGCAGGGTCGATTCATGAACACTGAAGCTTTCTTT. Translating gives CASSIGQGRFMNTEAFF. The chain has TRBV19 and TRBJ1-1; maybe TRBD1 (5 bases). Trimming cost V 1 base and J 0 bases, with 15 bases left between them. Germline CDR1 and CDR2: LNHDA and SQIVND (reference sequence). The CDR3 loop spans 17 amino acids.

The rearrangement uses TRBV30 and TRBJ2-1; TRBD1 matches at 8 bases. V lost 5 bases, J lost 3 bases, and 6 bases stayed unmatched. The CDR3 covers 14 residues. The germline gives CDR1 GTSNPN, CDR2 SVGIG (reference sequence). The CDR3 sequence is CAWPKTGDYNEQFF. DNA of the CDR3: TGTGCCTGGCCCAAGACAGGGGACTACAATGAGCAGTTCTTC.

J is TRBJ2-3 and V is TRBV6-4, with TRBD2 matching 12 bases. V shed 5 bases and J 1 base; nucleotides not matched to a gene: 1. This CDR3 is built from 15 residues. From germline, CDR1 is MRHNA and CDR2 SNTAGT. For the CDR3, the DNA is TGTGCCAGCAGTCGACTAGCGGGGGGCACAGATACGCAGTATTTT. Protein product: CASSRLAGGTDTQYF.

The V call is TRBV11-2, the J call TRBJ2-1, with D possibly TRBD2 on 5 matching bases. Trimming took off 8 bases at V and 4 bases at J, with 12 bases between the two ends. Germline V gene sequence: CDR1 SGHAT, CDR2 FQNNGV. There are 13 residues in the CDR3. Here the CDR3 DNA reads TGTGCCAGCGGCGGTACTAGATACAATGAGCAGTTCTTC. As protein: CASGGTRYNEQFF.